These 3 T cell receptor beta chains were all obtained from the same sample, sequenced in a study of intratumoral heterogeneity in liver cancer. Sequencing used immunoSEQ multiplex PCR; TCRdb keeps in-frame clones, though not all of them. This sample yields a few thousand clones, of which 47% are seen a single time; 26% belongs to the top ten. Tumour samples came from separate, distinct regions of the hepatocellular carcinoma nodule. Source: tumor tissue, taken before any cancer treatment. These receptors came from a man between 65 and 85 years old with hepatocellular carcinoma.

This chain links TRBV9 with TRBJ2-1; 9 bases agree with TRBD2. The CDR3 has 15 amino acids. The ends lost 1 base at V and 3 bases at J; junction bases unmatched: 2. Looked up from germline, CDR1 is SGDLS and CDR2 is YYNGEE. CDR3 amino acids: CASSVSSGVYNEQFF. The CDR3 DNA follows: TGTGCCAGCAGCGTATCTAGCGGGGTCTACAATGAGCAGTTCTTC.

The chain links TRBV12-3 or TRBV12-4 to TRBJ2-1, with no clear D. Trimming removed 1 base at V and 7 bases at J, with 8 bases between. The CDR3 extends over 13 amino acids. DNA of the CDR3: TGTGCCAGCAGTTTAGTCGGGTGGAATGAGCAGTTCTTC. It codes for CASSLVGWNEQFF.

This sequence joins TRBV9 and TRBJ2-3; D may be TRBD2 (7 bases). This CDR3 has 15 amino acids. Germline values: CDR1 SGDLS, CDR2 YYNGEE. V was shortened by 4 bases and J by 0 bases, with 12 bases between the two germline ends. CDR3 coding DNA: TGTGCCAGCAGCCCCGGGGGGCCTAGCACAGATACGCAGTATTTT. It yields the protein CASSPGGPSTDTQYF.